This passage covers 18 T cell receptor beta chains from one sample sequenced in a study of T cell responses to AZD1222 COVID-19 vaccine. Clones were sequenced by immunoSEQ multiplex PCR, and TCRdb holds only the in-frame ones, with some missing. The sample includes around 130,000 clones, around 90% of them seen just once. Sequenced here: peripheral blood, sampled 28 days after the second AZD1222 dose. The receptors shown here come from an adult who received the AZD1222 COVID-19 vaccine.

CDR3 nucleotide sequence: TGTGCCAGCAGCTTAGAGGGACACCGCACAGATACGCAGTATTTT. Its translation: CASSLEGHRTDTQYF. The rearrangement joins TRBV7-9 to TRBJ2-3; tentatively, D is TRBD1 (6 bases). Deletions cut 1 base from V and 1 base from J, with 9 bases between. The CDR3 covers 15 residues. Germline-derived CDR1 and CDR2 are SEHNR and FQNEAQ (reference sequence).

J is TRBJ2-3 and V is TRBV24-1; 7 bases agree with TRBD1. Germline loops: CDR1 KGHDR, CDR2 SFDVKD. Trimming took 4 bases from V and 2 from J; bases not matched to a gene: 8. The CDR3 is made up of 16 amino acids. The CDR3 loop is CATSDYDRANTDTQYF. CDR3 nucleotides: TGTGCCACCAGTGACTATGACAGGGCGAACACAGATACGCAGTATTTT.

About this clone: An end of the junction differs from the germline gene, which may be a read error. The V call is TRBV7-2, the J call TRBJ1-6, with D possibly TRBD1 on 6 matching bases. CDR3 size: 14 residues. The V gene's germline CDR1 is SGHTA and CDR2 FQGNSA. This CDR3 is CASSPQGTQGGKYF. CDR3 sequence (DNA): TGTGCCAGCAGCCCCCAGGGGACCCAAGGAGGGAAGTACTTT.

This rearrangement joins TRBV7-3 to TRBJ1-2; a weak D match, TRBD1 (6 bases). V lost 2 bases and J 4 bases, leaving 17 bases between the germline ends. Germline loops: CDR1 SGHTA, CDR2 FQGTGA. The CDR3 sequence is 16 residues long. The CDR3 DNA is TGTGCCAGCAGCTTATCCGGGGGCGATCCTCCCTATGGCTACACCTTC. This translates into CASSLSGGDPPYGYTF.

Comments on this clone: Other DNA sequences in this specimen translate into the identical CDR3. V and J are TRBV3-1 (or the pseudogene TRBV3-2) and TRBJ2-5, with 7 nucleotides matching TRBD2. Germline-derived CDR1 and CDR2 are LGHDT and YNNKEL (reference sequence). The CDR3 covers 14 residues. After removal of 5 bases from V and 3 bases from J, the junction contained 6 bases not matched to a gene. The CDR3 reads CASSALAVEETQYF. In DNA form, the CDR3 reads TGTGCCAGCAGCGCGCTAGCGGTCGAAGAGACCCAGTACTTC.

The J gene is TRBJ1-5, the V gene TRBV10-3; D is unresolved. The CDR3 sequence is 14 residues long. Between the trimmed V and J ends, which lost 0 bases and 2 bases, there was a span of 5 bases. Looked up from germline, CDR1 is ENHRY and CDR2 is SYGVKD. The chain's CDR3 is CAISESRGNQPQHF. CDR3 in DNA: TGTGCCATCAGTGAGTCGAGGGGCAATCAGCCCCAGCATTTT.

V and J are TRBV7-3 and TRBJ2-3; 11 bases fit TRBD2. The CDR3 sequence is 15 residues long. Looked up from germline, CDR1 is SGHTA and CDR2 is FQGTGA. V lost 4 bases, J lost 5 bases, and 5 bases stayed unmatched. DNA of the CDR3: TGTGCCAGCAGCTCCCGTAGCGGGGGGGTAGATACGCAGTATTTT. Translating gives CASSSRSGGVDTQYF.

J is TRBJ2-3 and V is TRBV20-1; D remains ambiguous. CDR3 length: 10 amino acids. CDR1 and CDR2 from the germline V gene are DFQATT and SNEGSKA (reference sequence). The chain's CDR3 is CSLDADTQYF. The CDR3, as DNA: TGCAGCCTAGATGCGGATACGCAGTATTTT.

The genes are TRBV5-1 and TRBJ1-5; 7 positions match TRBD1. CDR1 is SGHRS, CDR2 YFSETQ, per germline. The junction had 6 bases not matched to a gene; V was cut back by 2 bases and J by 4 bases. CDR3 length: 15 amino acids. The CDR3: CASSFGTAENQPQHF. DNA of the CDR3: TGCGCCAGCAGCTTTGGGACAGCGGAAAATCAGCCCCAGCATTTT.

This clone came up a few times. The rearrangement joins TRBV6-5 to TRBJ1-2; possibly TRBD1 for D (6 bases). The germline V gene has CDR1 MNHEY and CDR2 SVGAGI. Deletions cut 2 bases from V and 4 bases from J, with 11 bases between. This CDR3 spans 14 amino acids. The CDR3 nucleotides are TGTGCCAGCAGTTACGGGGGCAGACTCTATGGCTACACCTTC. It is translated as CASSYGGRLYGYTF.

The chain carries TRBV6-1 and TRBJ1-1; D is ambiguous. CDR3 length: 14 residues. Per germline, CDR1 MNHNS and CDR2 SASEGT. Deletions cut 3 bases from V and 0 bases from J, with 8 bases between. The CDR3 loop reads CASSDFFMNTEAFF. DNA for the CDR3: TGTGCCAGCAGTGATTTCTTTATGAACACTGAAGCTTTCTTT.

The chain links TRBV7-3 to TRBJ2-6; D remains unclear. From germline, CDR1 is SGHTA and CDR2 FQGTGA. The V end lost 1 base, the J end lost 1 base, and 5 bases lay between the germline ends. The CDR3 contains 15 residues. The CDR3 coding sequence is TGTGCCAGCAGCTTAATGGTTTCTGGGGCCAACGTCCTGACTTTC. Protein sequence: CASSLMVSGANVLTF.

In the case of this clone: Other DNA sequences in this specimen translate into the identical CDR3. J is TRBJ2-7 and V is TRBV3-1 (or the pseudogene TRBV3-2); D gene uncertain. From germline, CDR1 is LGHDT and CDR2 YNNKEL (reference sequence). Trimming left V 4 bases short and J 2 bases short, with 6 bases between. The CDR3 runs to 12 residues. The CDR3 region is CASSPSAYEQYF. The CDR3 region has the DNA TGTGCCAGCAGCCCTAGTGCCTACGAGCAGTACTTC.

This chain uses TRBV9 with TRBJ1-2; D unresolved. Germline CDR1 is SGDLS and CDR2 is YYNGEE. The CDR3 has 15 amino acids. V shed 0 bases and J shed 8 bases, with 17 bases lying between them. Here the CDR3 reads CASSVEPAGPRGYTF. CDR3 bases: TGTGCCAGCAGCGTAGAGCCCGCAGGCCCTAGGGGCTACACCTTC.

The rearrangement joins TRBV27 to TRBJ1-6, with a weak D call TRBD1 (6 bases). Germline loops: CDR1 MNHEY, CDR2 SMNVEV (reference sequence). The CDR3 sequence is 15 residues long. V was shortened by 0 bases and J by 7 bases, with 10 bases between the two germline ends. The CDR3 bases are TGTGCCAGCAGTTTATCTCGGGGGCTAAATTCACCCCTCCACTTT. Amino acids: CASSLSRGLNSPLHF.

This chain connects TRBV2 to TRBJ2-7; 8 positions agree with TRBD2. The germline gives CDR1 SNHLY, CDR2 FYNNEI. This CDR3 region has 13 residues. V lost 6 bases and J lost 3; bases outside the gene matches: 4. This chain's CDR3 is CASRREVLYEQYV. CDR3 DNA: TGTGCCAGCAGGCGGGAGGTCCTCTACGAGCAGTACGTC.

The J gene is TRBJ1-1, the V gene TRBV5-8; D is ambiguous. Germline V gene sequence: CDR1 SGHTS, CDR2 YDEGEE. V was cut by 0 bases and J by 2 bases, with 8 bases left in between. The CDR3 runs to 14 residues. CDR3 sequence reads: CASSLAQINTEAFF. In nucleotides, the CDR3 is TGTGCCAGCAGCTTGGCGCAGATTAACACTGAAGCTTTCTTT.

This chain links TRBV29-1 with TRBJ1-2; a weak D match, TRBD1 (6 bases). Deletions cut 7 bases from V and 5 bases from J, with 17 bases between. The CDR3 length is 13 residues. Germline V gene data show CDR1 as SQVTM and CDR2 as ANQGSEA. The chain's CDR3 is CSAGTGTDYGYTF. CDR3 nucleotide sequence: TGCAGCGCCGGAACAGGGACGGATTATGGCTACACCTTC.